This entry lists 10 T cell receptor beta chains sequenced from one sample in a study of T-cell memory formation after mild COVID-19 (dated by TCRdb to the early 2020s). Preparation of the library involved 5' RACE. Sequencing instrument: Illumina NovaSeq 6000. TCRdb trimmed the raw reads at Q25, called clones with MiXCR and kept productive beta chains. CDR3 protein duplicates are merged, each entry listing the most common genes and DNA. Counted in this sample were 350,000 to 500,000 distinct CDR3 sequences; roughly 17% of them appeared once. The top ten clonotypes cover 20% to 25% of the sample. Input material: PBMCs or a T cell subset sorted from them (not recorded which). The receptors come from a man younger than 30 who had mild COVID-19 (a few samples of this study predate the infection). The sample titles of this study are shuffled in the database, so cell type and time point are left out; the donor was told from shared clones.

This clonotype was recorded a few times. The V call is TRBV7-2, the J call TRBJ1-3; D remains ambiguous. Germline CDR1 SGHTA, CDR2 FQGNSA. The CDR3 has 14 amino acids. Trimming cost V 6 bases and J 2 bases, with 11 bases left between them. The CDR3 region has the DNA TGTGCCAGCAGTCCCCTCCCAGCTGGAAACACCATATATTTT. This encodes CASSPLPAGNTIYF.

This chain joins TRBV28 and TRBJ1-2; D not resolved. Trimming took 8 bases from V and 5 from J, leaving 12 bases between them. Germline V CDR1 and CDR2: MDHEN, SYDVKM. The CDR3 contains 12 residues. The CDR3 is CASGRILYGYTF. The DNA for the CDR3 is TGTGCCAGCGGACGGATATTATATGGCTACACCTTC.

This clonotype was seen more than once but under ten times. This chain joins TRBV5-1 and TRBJ1-1, with a weak D call TRBD1 (5 bases). Germline values: CDR1 SGHRS, CDR2 YFSETQ. V dropped 0 bases and J dropped 1 base, with 10 bases sitting between them. This CDR3 contains 15 residues. CDR3 sequence: CASSLAGVWNTEAFF. The CDR3, as DNA: TGCGCCAGCAGCTTGGCGGGGGTCTGGAACACTGAAGCTTTCTTT. The whole variable domain, remainder taken from reference TRBV5-1 and TRBJ1-1, is KAGVTQTPRYLIKTRGQQVTLSCSPISGHRSVSWYQQTPGQGLQFLFEYFSETQRNKGNFPGRFSGRQFSNSRSEMNVSTLELGDSALYLCASSLAGVWNTEAFFGQGTRLTVV.

V and J are TRBV12-3 or TRBV12-4 and TRBJ1-2; D perhaps matches TRBD1 (6 bases). V was trimmed by 7 bases and J by 4 bases, leaving 13 bases between them. The CDR3 spans 13 residues. Here the CDR3 DNA reads TGTGCCAGCACGACAACAGGGCTCTATGGCTACACCTTC. Translation: CASTTTGLYGYTF.

The rearrangement links TRBV6-5 to TRBJ1-1, with unresolved D. V was clipped by 6 bases and J by 4 bases, with 9 bases between them. The CDR3 extends over 12 amino acids. Germline values: CDR1 MNHEY, CDR2 SVGAGI. This chain's CDR3 is CASRPGGTEAFF. The CDR3 nucleotides read TGTGCCAGCAGGCCCGGAGGCACTGAAGCTTTCTTT.

The chain links TRBV7-9 to TRBJ2-1; 13 positions agree with TRBD2. The germline V gene has CDR1 SEHNR and CDR2 FQNEAQ (reference sequence). The CDR3 length is 16 residues. Trimming removed 5 bases from V and 6 bases from J; junction bases left unmatched: 7. In DNA form, the CDR3 reads TGTGCCAGCAGCCCGATACTAGCGGGGGGGCTCAATGAGCAGTTCTTC. Translation: CASSPILAGGLNEQFF.

The rearrangement links TRBV27 to TRBJ2-4; possibly TRBD1 or TRBD2 for D (6 bases each). Germline V lookup: CDR1 MNHEY, CDR2 SMNVEV (reference sequence). This CDR3 region has 13 residues. Trimming pared 7 bases from V and 8 bases from J, leaving 15 bases between. As DNA, the CDR3 is TGTGCCAGCACCCCGACGGGGGCTGACATTCAGTACTTC. This gives the protein CASTPTGADIQYF.

The table lists this clonotype with many counts. The chain uses TRBV12-3 or TRBV12-4 and TRBJ2-2, with a possible D match to TRBD2 (6 bases). There are 15 residues in the CDR3. Trimming cost V 0 bases and J 2 bases, with 7 bases left between them. Here the CDR3 DNA reads TGTGCCAGCAGTTTAGCCGGGGGTAACACCGGGGAGCTGTTTTTT. This sequence encodes CASSLAGGNTGELFF.

CDR3 region: CASSQVSRGTDTQYF. The CDR3 bases are TGCGCCAGCAGCCAAGTGTCGCGGGGAACAGATACGCAGTATTTT. This chain links TRBV4-1 with TRBJ2-3, with D possibly matching TRBD2 (6 bases). Germline values: CDR1 MGHRA, CDR2 YSYEKL. This CDR3 has 15 amino acids. V lost 1 base and J lost 3, with 11 bases in between.

This clonotype was detected only a few times. This sequence joins TRBV6-2 or TRBV6-3 and TRBJ1-2; perhaps TRBD1 as D (5 bases). Germline-derived CDR1 and CDR2 are MNHEY and SVGEGT. The CDR3 is made up of 16 amino acids. The ends were cut back, 5 bases at V and 6 bases at J, with 22 bases in the middle. This CDR3 reads CASSPLPGRRVDGYTF. The CDR3 nucleotides are TGTGCCAGCAGTCCTCTCCCGGGACGCCGTGTTGATGGCTACACCTTC.